This TCR beta chain was profiled in a study of STAT3 mutations in large granular lymphocyte leukemia. Study at large: Canonical activating STAT3 mutations were detected in roughly half of the longitudinally sequenced T-LGLL patients. More than half of T-LGLL patients received immunosuppressive therapy. Study-level results: All newly emerging clones after therapy were STAT3 wild type. Every T-cell large granular lymphocyte leukemia patient had at least one immunodominant TCR beta clonotype.

In its sample, this clone was seen a few times. What it binds is unknown. The ends were cut back, 4 bases at V and 6 bases at J, with 17 bases in the middle. Germline-derived CDR1 and CDR2 are SGHRS and YFSETQ. The CDR3 is 15 amino acids. Clones were read by immunoSEQ multiplex PCR, and TCRdb kept only the in-frame ones, dropping some. The sample holds tens of thousands of clones, more than 70% seen once. The receptor was isolated from a human donor with T large granular lymphocyte leukemia. Some clones in this sample may be carry-over from other donors' samples. This chain connects TRBV5-1 to TRBJ1-5, with D possibly being TRBD1 (6 bases). The source material was PBMCs. For the CDR3, the DNA is TGCGCCAGCAGCCCAAGCGCGGGGGCAGGTCAGCCCCAGCATTTT. Translated: CASSPSAGAGQPQHF. Full variable domain (outside the CDR3, taken from reference TRBV5-1 and TRBJ1-5): KAGVTQTPRYLIKTRGQQVTLSCSPISGHRSVSWYQQTPGQGLQFLFEYFSETQRNKGNFPGRFSGRQFSNSRSEMNVSTLELGDSALYLCASSPSAGAGQPQHFGDGTRLSIL.